These 32 T cell receptor beta chains came from one sample sequenced in a study of blood T cell repertoires in COVID-19. Libraries were prepared by immunoSEQ multiplex PCR; TCRdb keeps only in-frame clonotypes and omits some of them. The top ten hold around 1.2% of the sample, which has hundreds of thousands of clones, about 91% seen once. The sample comprised PBMCs or T cells enriched from blood (not recorded which). Receptor source: a middle-aged woman with acute COVID-19.

In DNA, the CDR3 is TGTGCCAGCAGCCTAACAGGGTATGGCTACGAGCAGTACTTC. Translated, it gives CASSLTGYGYEQYF. The chain carries TRBV7-9 and TRBJ2-7; tentative D call: TRBD1 (6 bases). Trimming stripped 5 bases from V and 3 bases from J, with 14 bases between. There are 14 residues in the CDR3. Germline loops: CDR1 SEHNR, CDR2 FQNEAQ (reference sequence).

This chain uses TRBV4-3 with TRBJ1-1; D remains ambiguous. The germline V gene encodes CDR1 LGHNA and CDR2 YSLEER. With 6 bases removed from V and 3 bases from J, the gap between germline ends came to 11 bases. The CDR3 extends over 13 amino acids. The CDR3 DNA reads as TGCGCCAGCAGTCTTGTATCGGACACTGAAGCTTTCTTT. This encodes CASSLVSDTEAFF.

The rearrangement uses TRBV24-1 and TRBJ1-1, with D possibly being TRBD1 (5 bases). This CDR3 comprises 15 residues. Germline V gives CDR1 KGHDR, CDR2 SFDVKD. V was clipped by 2 bases and J by 1 base, with 10 bases between them. The CDR3 nucleotides are TGTGCCACCAGTGATTCGGCAGGGCGGAACACTGAAGCTTTCTTT. Its protein is CATSDSAGRNTEAFF.

Only a few counts were recorded for this clone. The chain has TRBV7-8 and TRBJ2-1; 7 bases are shared with TRBD2. The V segment lost 5 bases and the J segment 0 bases; nucleotides outside the gene matches: 7. Germline V gene lookup returns CDR1 SGHVS and CDR2 FQNEAQ. CDR3 length: 16 amino acids. The CDR3 DNA reads TGTGCCAGCAGCCCTAACGGGGGGAGCTCCTACAATGAGCAGTTCTTC. Protein product: CASSPNGGSSYNEQFF. The whole variable domain, filled in from reference TRBV7-8 and TRBJ2-1, reads GAGVSQSPRYKVAKRGQDVALRCDPISGHVSLFWYQQALGQGPEFLTYFQNEAQLDKSGLPSDRFFAERPEGSVSTLKIQRTQQEDSAVYLCASSPNGGSSYNEQFFGPGTRLTVL.

This chain joins TRBV15 and TRBJ1-1, with a weak D call TRBD1 (6 bases). Germline V gives CDR1 LNHNV, CDR2 YYDKDF (reference sequence). Trimming cost V 5 bases and J 0 bases, with 13 bases left between them. The CDR3 contains 15 residues. In DNA form, the CDR3 reads TGTGCCACCAGCCGCTTGGACAGCCTGAACACTGAAGCTTTCTTT. This translates into CATSRLDSLNTEAFF. The variable domain in full, completed from reference TRBV15 and TRBJ1-1, reads DAMVIQNPRYQVTQFGKPVTLSCSQTLNHNVMYWYQQKSSQAPKLLFHYYDKDFNNEADTPDNFQSRRPNTSFCFLDIRSPGLGDTAMYLCATSRLDSLNTEAFFGQGTRLTVV.

This chain links TRBV5-4 with TRBJ1-1; D is perhaps TRBD1 (5 bases). V was shortened by 2 bases and J by 8 bases, with 16 bases between the two germline ends. In germline, CDR1 is SGHNT, CDR2 YYREEE (reference sequence). CDR3 size: 14 residues. CDR3 in DNA: TGTGCCAGCAGCTTAGGGTCAGGGATGTCGGAAGCTTTCTTT. Protein sequence: CASSLGSGMSEAFF.

This rearrangement joins TRBV7-8 to TRBJ2-2, with TRBD2 as a possible D gene (5 bases). Germline lookup yields CDR1 SGHVS and CDR2 FQNEAQ. The CDR3 sequence is 13 residues long. Deletions cut 3 bases from V and 7 bases from J, with 9 bases between. The CDR3 region is CASSLRVDGELFF. The DNA of the CDR3 is TGTGCCAGCAGCTTGAGGGTAGACGGGGAGCTGTTTTTT.

This clone was counted once. This chain joins TRBV29-1 and TRBJ2-1; 7 bases fit TRBD1. The V segment lost 7 bases and the J segment 5 bases; nucleotides outside the gene matches: 11. Germline CDR1 SQVTM, CDR2 ANQGSEA. This CDR3 has 14 amino acids. The CDR3 sequence: CSALKGDSNNEQFF. The CDR3 DNA reads TGCAGCGCACTAAAAGGGGACAGTAACAATGAGCAGTTCTTC.

The chain is built from TRBV12-3 or TRBV12-4 and TRBJ2-3, with 9 positions matching TRBD2. The CDR3 covers 13 residues. The trim removed 5 bases at V and 4 bases at J, leaving 1 base unmatched. For the CDR3, the DNA is TGTGCCAGCAGTAAGCGGGAGGCAGATACGCAGTATTTT. Encoded protein: CASSKREADTQYF.

This clone appeared a single time. The V gene is TRBV27, the J gene TRBJ1-1, with TRBD1 matching 8 bases. The CDR3 extends over 14 amino acids. Germline V CDR1 and CDR2: MNHEY, SMNVEV (reference sequence). V lost 6 bases, J lost 5 bases, and 8 bases stayed unmatched. The DNA of the CDR3 is TGTGCCAGCAGCGAGGACAGGGCAATAACTGAAGCTTTCTTT. Protein product: CASSEDRAITEAFF.

The DNA for the CDR3 is TGCGCCAGCAGCCAAGGAGTGGGGACTAGCGGGAGGGAGCGGACCGGGGAGCTGTTTTTT. Protein product: CASSQGVGTSGRERTGELFF. This rearrangement joins TRBV4-3 to TRBJ2-2; TRBD2 aligns across 16 bases. Germline loops: CDR1 LGHNA, CDR2 YSLEER. V was pared by 1 base and J by 5 bases, with 10 bases of the junction left unmatched. This CDR3 comprises 20 residues.

Regarding this clone: The junction differs from germline at one of its ends, possibly a read error. The genes are TRBV19 and TRBJ1-2; D perhaps matches TRBD1 (5 bases). The CDR3 is made up of 15 amino acids. Germline CDR1 LNHDA, CDR2 SQIVND (reference sequence). In DNA form, the CDR3 reads TGTGCCAGTAGTTCCTTAGGGGCAGGGCTAAAAGGAGCACTCTTC. It is translated as CASSSLGAGLKGALF.

The V gene is TRBV3-1 (or the pseudogene TRBV3-2), the J gene TRBJ1-2; D gene ambiguous. Germline V CDR1 and CDR2: LGHDT, YNNKEL (reference sequence). The V end lost 0 bases, the J end lost 7 bases, and 18 bases lay between the germline ends. The CDR3 totals 16 residues. The CDR3, as DNA: TGTGCCAGCAGCCAAGAAGATAAGAAGGGAGTAAGTGGCTACACCTTC. It translates to CASSQEDKKGVSGYTF.

The V call is TRBV7-9, the J call TRBJ2-5; tentative D call: TRBD2 (6 bases). This CDR3 spans 14 amino acids. Germline CDR1 SEHNR, CDR2 FQNEAQ (reference sequence). Trimming took off 1 base at V and 5 bases at J, with 11 bases between the two ends. The CDR3 sequence is CASSLDVGRETQYF. The CDR3 DNA sequence: TGTGCCAGCAGCTTAGATGTTGGGAGGGAGACCCAGTACTTC.

The chain couples TRBV27 to TRBJ1-6; maybe TRBD1 (5 bases). The CDR3 has 17 amino acids. Trimming removed 1 base at V and 0 bases at J, with 10 bases between. Germline-derived CDR1 and CDR2 are MNHEY and SMNVEV (reference sequence). This chain's CDR3 is CASSLLTGVSYNSPLHF. Here the CDR3 DNA reads TGTGCCAGCAGTTTATTAACGGGGGTCTCCTATAATTCACCCCTCCACTTT.

This clone has just one count. The chain links TRBV5-8 to TRBJ2-5; TRBD2 might be the D (5 bases). Per germline, CDR1 SGHTS and CDR2 YDEGEE. The CDR3 is 15 residues long. V shed 4 bases and J shed 1 base, with 14 bases lying between them. In DNA, the CDR3 is TGTGCCAGCAGCCCCCGTGGGAGAATCCAAGAGACCCAGTACTTC. The encoded protein is CASSPRGRIQETQYF.

This sequence joins TRBV9 and TRBJ2-1; 9 bases match TRBD1. V was pared by 4 bases and J by 6 bases, with 8 bases of the junction left unmatched. This CDR3 contains 15 residues. Germline CDR1 is SGDLS and CDR2 is YYNGEE. Here the CDR3 reads CASSLRQGVGNEQFF. CDR3 nucleotides: TGTGCCAGCAGCTTGCGACAGGGGGTTGGCAATGAGCAGTTCTTC.

The chain joins TRBV19 to TRBJ2-1; 9 nucleotides line up with TRBD2. Germline loops: CDR1 LNHDA, CDR2 SQIVND (reference sequence). Trimming removed 7 bases from V and 6 bases from J; junction bases left unmatched: 7. There are 14 residues in the CDR3. The CDR3: CASTTGGGVNEQFF. DNA of the CDR3: TGTGCCAGTACCACGGGCGGGGGGGTCAATGAGCAGTTCTTC.

Remarks on this clone: A read error may account for a junction end that differs from germline. The V gene is TRBV7-7, the J gene TRBJ1-3; no clear D gene. Germline V gene sequence: CDR1 SSHAT, CDR2 FNYEAQ (reference sequence). The CDR3 covers 15 residues. DNA of the CDR3: TGTGCTAGCAGCTTATCTTACGGGGTCGGAAACACCATATATTTT. As protein: CASSLSYGVGNTIYF.

This clone is a singleton in its sample. The genes are TRBV13 and TRBJ2-7, with 7 nucleotides matching TRBD1. CDR1 and CDR2 (germline): PRHDT, FYEKMQ (reference sequence). The CDR3 covers 12 residues. Germline trimming cut 5 bases from V and 7 bases from J; bases unmatched to any gene: 5. The CDR3 DNA reads TGTGCCAGCAGCGAGGGGGCGCGTGAGCAGTACTTC. It specifies CASSEGAREQYF.

J is TRBJ1-5 and V is TRBV19; D not certain. This CDR3 has 15 residues. Trimming took off 10 bases at V and 0 bases at J, with 16 bases between the two ends. The germline V gene encodes CDR1 LNHDA and CDR2 SQIVND (reference sequence). For the CDR3, the DNA is TGTGCCACCTCGAACCGAGGGTTTAGCAATCAGCCCCAGCATTTT. The encoded protein is CATSNRGFSNQPQHF.

The rearrangement joins TRBV5-5 to TRBJ2-3; 9 bases align to TRBD1. The CDR3 spans 17 residues. Germline V gene sequence: CDR1 SGHKS, CDR2 YYEKEE (reference sequence). The ends lost 3 bases at V and 5 bases at J; junction bases unmatched: 13. CDR3 protein: CASSSTRTGVVVDTQYF. CDR3 DNA: TGTGCCAGCAGCTCTACAAGGACAGGGGTGGTGGTAGATACGCAGTATTTT.

This clone has only a few counts. The chain employs TRBV11-2 and TRBJ1-5; D is uncertain. Trimming took off 2 bases at V and 3 bases at J, with 8 bases between the two ends. The CDR3 is 14 amino acids. Germline lookup yields CDR1 SGHAT and CDR2 FQNNGV. CDR3 DNA: TGTGCCAGCAGCTTACAGGCCACCAATCAGCCCCAGCATTTT. Translated, it gives CASSLQATNQPQHF.

The chain combines TRBV5-1 with TRBJ1-4, with TRBD1 matching 11 bases. The germline V gene encodes CDR1 SGHRS and CDR2 YFSETQ. The CDR3 runs to 17 residues. The V and J ends lost 4 bases and 5 bases, in that order; junction bases with no gene match: 10. The CDR3 protein is CASSRQGQGARNEKLFF. The CDR3 DNA reads as TGCGCCAGCAGCCGACAAGGACAGGGGGCGCGAAATGAAAAACTGTTTTTT.

The rearrangement uses TRBV2 and TRBJ2-3; 12 bases agree with TRBD2. CDR1 and CDR2 from the germline V gene are SNHLY and FYNNEI. CDR3 length: 14 residues. V shed 8 bases and J 3 bases; nucleotides not matched to a gene: 3. Written as DNA, the CDR3 is TGTGCCAGCCACGGACTAGCGGGAACAGATACGCAGTATTTT. Its translation is CASHGLAGTDTQYF.

With regard to this clone: Additional DNA sequences in this sample encode the identical CDR3. The gene calls are TRBV7-2 and TRBJ1-1, with unresolved D. The CDR3 covers 14 residues. Germline V gene lookup returns CDR1 SGHTA and CDR2 FQGNSA. The germline V and J ends were trimmed by 1 base and 5 bases, with 11 bases remaining between them. CDR3 sequence reads: CASSLGRGWTEAFF. The CDR3 DNA reads as TGTGCCAGCAGCTTAGGTCGGGGTTGGACTGAAGCTTTCTTT.

This clone was recorded only once. The V call is TRBV5-1, the J call TRBJ2-1, with unresolved D. Trimming pared 0 bases from V and 6 bases from J, leaving 10 bases between. The germline gives CDR1 SGHRS, CDR2 YFSETQ. The CDR3 is made up of 14 amino acids. This chain's CDR3 is CASSLGGVVNEQFF. The CDR3 DNA sequence: TGCGCCAGCAGCTTGGGCGGAGTAGTCAATGAGCAGTTCTTC.

This chain links TRBV7-3 with TRBJ2-1; D possibly corresponds to TRBD2 (6 bases). V lost 0 bases, J lost 4 bases, and 13 bases lay in between. There are 16 residues in the CDR3. Germline CDR1 SGHTA, CDR2 FQGTGA. The CDR3: CASSLTPGSPYNEQFF. The DNA for the CDR3 is TGTGCCAGCAGCTTAACTCCCGGGAGCCCGTACAATGAGCAGTTCTTC.

The chain couples TRBV18 to TRBJ1-1, with 8 bases fitting TRBD1. J gave up 3 bases and V 3 bases, and 3 bases lay outside the gene matches. This CDR3 spans 14 amino acids. Germline V gene lookup returns CDR1 KGHSH and CDR2 LQKENI. CDR3 nucleotides: TGTGCCAGCTCACCGAACAGGGGGGACACTGAAGCTTTCTTT. Protein: CASSPNRGDTEAFF.

The chain links TRBV18 to TRBJ2-7, with D possibly matching TRBD1 (6 bases). Germline V lookup: CDR1 KGHSH, CDR2 LQKENI. V was cut by 3 bases and J by 6 bases, with 9 bases left in between. The CDR3 runs 12 residues. The CDR3 nucleotides are TGTGCCAGCTCACCGGACAGATCCGAGCAGTACGTC. It is translated as CASSPDRSEQYV.

This clone came up once. V is TRBV2 and J is TRBJ2-1; 7 nucleotides agree with TRBD2. Germline assignment: CDR1 SNHLY and CDR2 FYNNEI. Losses at the gene ends were 5 bases for V and 4 bases for J; bases not matched to a gene: 11. The CDR3 runs 16 residues. The CDR3 nucleotides are TGTGCCAGCAGTCAGGTCAGACTAGCAGTATACAATGAGCAGTTCTTC. Translation: CASSQVRLAVYNEQFF.

The chain couples TRBV19 to TRBJ1-6, with D maybe TRBD1 (6 bases). CDR3 length: 15 residues. Germline-derived CDR1 and CDR2 are LNHDA and SQIVND (reference sequence). Trimming removed 5 bases at V and 7 bases at J, with 15 bases between. Here the CDR3 DNA reads TGTGCCAGTAGTGGGGGCAGGGCCAGAAATTCACCCCTCCACTTT. It encodes CASSGGRARNSPLHF.